These T cell receptor beta chains were read from a single sample in a study of CD8 T cells in Susac syndrome. TCRdb re-called the immunoSEQ multiplex PCR reads through MiXCR, storing one row per CDR3 protein. This table holds about 52,000 distinct CDR3 sequences, 93% found once. Sequenced sample: CD8+ T cells from PBMCs. Receptor source: a human donor with multiple sclerosis. Both conserved end residues are part of each CDR3. Each record gives: clone size, D gene, V gene, J gene, CDR3 protein, CDR3 DNA. D genes are given only for firm matches. Clone size, where shown, is once, few, many, or a class for clones that have expanded.

abundance: NA; d_gene: NA; v_gene: TRBV6-5; j_gene: TRBJ1-2; CDR3aa: CASSEDGDGYTF; CDR3nt: TGTGCCAGCAGTGAGGACGGAGATGGCTACACCTTC
abundance: NA; d_gene: NA; v_gene: TRBV5-1; j_gene: TRBJ2-7; CDR3aa: CASSLASNEQYF; CDR3nt: TGCGCCAGCAGCTTGGCCTCGAACGAGCAGTACTTC
abundance: NA; d_gene: NA; v_gene: TRBV7-8; j_gene: TRBJ2-1; CDR3aa: CASSLLGPYNEQFF; CDR3nt: TGTGCCAGCAGCTTATTAGGGCCGTACAATGAGCAGTTCTTC
abundance: NA; d_gene: NA; v_gene: TRBV30; j_gene: TRBJ1-1; CDR3aa: CAWSVVSLNTEAFF; CDR3nt: TGTGCCTGGAGTGTAGTCTCCCTCAACACTGAAGCTTTCTTT
abundance: NA; d_gene: TRBD2; v_gene: TRBV20-1; j_gene: TRBJ2-5; CDR3aa: CSGSLAGEETQYF; CDR3nt: TGCAGTGGGTCGCTAGCGGGGGAAGAGACCCAGTACTTC
abundance: NA; d_gene: NA; v_gene: TRBV9; j_gene: TRBJ1-2; CDR3aa: CASSPFIWRVGGYTF; CDR3nt: TGTGCCAGCAGCCCGTTTATCTGGAGGGTGGGTGGCTACACCTTC
abundance: NA; d_gene: NA; v_gene: TRBV5-6; j_gene: TRBJ2-1; CDR3aa: CASSADGSSYNEQFF; CDR3nt: TGTGCCAGCAGCGCGGACGGCAGCTCCTACAATGAGCAGTTCTTC
abundance: NA; d_gene: TRBD1; v_gene: TRBV5-6; j_gene: TRBJ1-1; CDR3aa: CASGADRGPWAEAFF; CDR3nt: TGTGCCAGCGGGGCTGACAGGGGCCCTTGGGCTGAAGCTTTCTTT
abundance: once; d_gene: NA; v_gene: TRBV4-3; j_gene: TRBJ2-7; CDR3aa: CASSPSPAVYEQYF; CDR3nt: TGCGCCAGCAGCCCCTCGCCGGCAGTCTACGAGCAGTACTTC
abundance: NA; d_gene: NA; v_gene: TRBV7-9; j_gene: TRBJ1-2; CDR3aa: CASSREYGYTF; CDR3nt: TGTGCCAGCAGCCGAGAGTATGGCTACACCTTC
abundance: NA; d_gene: NA; v_gene: TRBV7-9; j_gene: TRBJ1-1; CDR3aa: CASSLGGAAAFF; CDR3nt: TGTGCCAGCAGCTTGGGAGGGGCTGCGGCTTTCTTT
abundance: NA; d_gene: NA; v_gene: TRBV7-9; j_gene: TRBJ1-5; CDR3aa: CASSHREDQPQHF; CDR3nt: TGTGCCAGCAGCCATCGTGAGGATCAGCCCCAGCATTTT
abundance: NA; d_gene: TRBD1; v_gene: TRBV3-1; j_gene: TRBJ2-7; CDR3aa: CASSPTGGSVYEQYF; CDR3nt: TGTGCCAGCAGCCCGACAGGGGGAAGCGTCTACGAGCAGTACTTC
abundance: NA; d_gene: NA; v_gene: TRBV6-1; j_gene: TRBJ2-1; CDR3aa: CASAFLLSSYNEQFF; CDR3nt: TGTGCCAGTGCCTTCTTACTCAGCTCCTACAATGAGCAGTTCTTC
abundance: NA; d_gene: NA; v_gene: TRBV28; j_gene: TRBJ1-5; CDR3aa: CASSSLLTISNQPQHF; CDR3nt: TGTGCCAGCAGTTCCCTATTGACAATTAGCAATCAGCCCCAGCATTTT
abundance: NA; d_gene: NA; v_gene: TRBV27; j_gene: TRBJ2-5; CDR3aa: CASSQGIWQETQYF; CDR3nt: TGTGCCAGCAGCCAGGGAATATGGCAAGAGACCCAGTACTTC
abundance: once; d_gene: NA; v_gene: TRBV27; j_gene: TRBJ1-2; CDR3aa: CASSPGPLFGYTF; CDR3nt: TGTGCCAGCAGCCCGGGACCCCTCTTCGGCTACACCTTC
abundance: NA; d_gene: NA; v_gene: TRBV4-1; j_gene: TRBJ2-3; CDR3aa: CASSQVAEASTDTQYF; CDR3nt: TGCGCCAGCAGCCAAGTAGCGGAGGCTAGCACAGATACGCAGTATTTT
abundance: NA; d_gene: TRBD1; v_gene: TRBV12-3/TRBV12-4; j_gene: TRBJ2-7; CDR3aa: CASSPGKTGAYEQYF; CDR3nt: TGTGCCAGCAGTCCTGGAAAGACAGGGGCCTACGAGCAGTACTTC
abundance: NA; d_gene: TRBD1; v_gene: TRBV10-3; j_gene: TRBJ2-7; CDR3aa: CAISALGQGAVSYEQYF; CDR3nt: TGTGCCATCAGCGCCCTCGGACAGGGGGCGGTTAGCTACGAGCAGTACTTC
abundance: NA; d_gene: TRBD2; v_gene: TRBV7-3; j_gene: TRBJ2-5; CDR3aa: CASSSAGGRGETQYF; CDR3nt: TGTGCCAGCAGCTCGGCGGGGGGGCGGGGAGAGACCCAGTACTTC
abundance: NA; d_gene: TRBD1; v_gene: TRBV29-1; j_gene: TRBJ1-1; CDR3aa: CSVDPDDRGLVEAFF; CDR3nt: TGCAGCGTTGATCCAGACGACAGGGGGCTAGTTGAAGCTTTCTTT
abundance: NA; d_gene: NA; v_gene: TRBV28; j_gene: TRBJ2-2; CDR3aa: CASSTGLAHTGELFF; CDR3nt: TGTGCCAGCAGCACGGGACTTGCCCACACCGGGGAGCTGTTTTTT
abundance: NA; d_gene: NA; v_gene: TRBV6-4; j_gene: TRBJ2-2; CDR3aa: CASSDILGGELFF; CDR3nt: TGTGCCAGCAGTGACATCCTAGGCGGGGAGCTGTTTTTT
abundance: NA; d_gene: NA; v_gene: TRBV6-2/TRBV6-3; j_gene: TRBJ2-5; CDR3aa: CASSSTLLQRGKETQYF; CDR3nt: TGTGCCAGCAGTTCCACCTTGCTGCAGAGGGGGAAAGAGACCCAGTACTTC
abundance: NA; d_gene: NA; v_gene: TRBV30; j_gene: TRBJ2-1; CDR3aa: CAWSEEVSGNEQFF; CDR3nt: TGTGCCTGGAGTGAGGAGGTATCGGGCAATGAGCAGTTCTTC
abundance: NA; d_gene: NA; v_gene: TRBV6-6; j_gene: TRBJ2-4; CDR3aa: CASSYTFGDIQYF; CDR3nt: TGTGCCAGCAGTTACACCTTCGGGGACATTCAGTACTTC
abundance: NA; d_gene: NA; v_gene: TRBV27; j_gene: TRBJ2-7; CDR3aa: CASSYSPTYEQYF; CDR3nt: TGTGCCAGCAGCTACTCCCCGACCTACGAGCAGTACTTC
abundance: NA; d_gene: NA; v_gene: TRBV6-2/TRBV6-3; j_gene: TRBJ2-1; CDR3aa: CASSYGSSDNEQFF; CDR3nt: TGTGCCAGCAGTTACGGGTCGTCGGACAATGAGCAGTTCTTC
abundance: NA; d_gene: TRBD1; v_gene: TRBV6-2/TRBV6-3; j_gene: TRBJ2-7; CDR3aa: CASSYPGTGGRVYEQYF; CDR3nt: TGTGCCAGCAGTTACCCCGGGACAGGGGGCAGGGTCTACGAGCAGTACTTC
abundance: NA; d_gene: NA; v_gene: TRBV7-9; j_gene: TRBJ1-6; CDR3aa: CASSSSGLPDSPLHF; CDR3nt: TGTGCCAGCAGCTCTTCAGGACTCCCAGATTCACCCCTCCACTTT
abundance: NA; d_gene: NA; v_gene: TRBV5-6; j_gene: TRBJ1-5; CDR3aa: CASSLARVGGNQPQHF; CDR3nt: TGTGCCAGCAGCTTGGCCCGAGTCGGGGGCAATCAGCCCCAGCATTTT
abundance: NA; d_gene: NA; v_gene: TRBV28; j_gene: TRBJ1-5; CDR3aa: CASSLSGTSNQPQHF; CDR3nt: TGTGCCAGCAGTTTATCCGGTACCAGCAATCAGCCCCAGCATTTT
abundance: NA; d_gene: NA; v_gene: TRBV7-2; j_gene: TRBJ2-7; CDR3aa: CASSPQNSYEQYF; CDR3nt: TGTGCCAGCAGCCCACAGAACTCCTACGAGCAGTACTTC
abundance: NA; d_gene: TRBD2; v_gene: TRBV4-1; j_gene: TRBJ2-7; CDR3aa: CASSQKGLSGGHLEQYF; CDR3nt: TGCGCCAGCAGCCAAAAAGGTCTTAGCGGGGGCCATCTGGAGCAGTACTTC
abundance: once; d_gene: TRBD2; v_gene: TRBV28; j_gene: TRBJ2-7; CDR3aa: CASSDVGLAGGSEQYF; CDR3nt: TGTGCCAGCAGTGACGTTGGGCTAGCGGGGGGATCCGAGCAGTACTTC
abundance: NA; d_gene: NA; v_gene: TRBV28; j_gene: TRBJ2-5; CDR3aa: CASSRDHQETQYF; CDR3nt: TGTGCCAGCTCGAGGGACCACCAAGAGACCCAGTACTTC
abundance: NA; d_gene: NA; v_gene: TRBV11-2; j_gene: TRBJ2-7; CDR3aa: CASIHRGGSTYEQYF; CDR3nt: TGTGCCAGCATCCACCGAGGGGGTTCCACCTACGAGCAGTACTTC
abundance: NA; d_gene: NA; v_gene: TRBV29-1; j_gene: TRBJ2-7; CDR3aa: CSVLLDNYEQYF; CDR3nt: TGCAGCGTTTTACTGGACAACTACGAGCAGTACTTC
abundance: few; d_gene: NA; v_gene: TRBV13; j_gene: TRBJ2-2; CDR3aa: CASSDPNTGELFF; CDR3nt: TGTGCCAGCAGCGACCCGAACACCGGGGAGCTGTTTTTT
abundance: NA; d_gene: NA; v_gene: TRBV12-5; j_gene: TRBJ1-1; CDR3aa: CASVSSQPNTEAFF; CDR3nt: TGTGCTAGTGTTTCTTCCCAACCGAACACTGAAGCTTTCTTT
abundance: NA; d_gene: TRBD1; v_gene: TRBV4-3; j_gene: TRBJ2-7; CDR3aa: CASSTGTGGSYEQYF; CDR3nt: TGCGCCAGCAGCACCGGGACAGGGGGCTCCTACGAGCAGTACTTC
abundance: NA; d_gene: NA; v_gene: TRBV20-1; j_gene: TRBJ1-1; CDR3aa: CSATRGNTEAFF; CDR3nt: TGCAGTGCTACTAGGGGGAACACTGAAGCTTTCTTT
abundance: NA; d_gene: TRBD1; v_gene: TRBV12-3/TRBV12-4; j_gene: TRBJ1-4; CDR3aa: CASSSAGTALEKLFF; CDR3nt: TGTGCCAGCAGTAGTGCCGGGACAGCACTTGAAAAACTGTTTTTT
abundance: NA; d_gene: NA; v_gene: TRBV7-9; j_gene: TRBJ2-3; CDR3aa: CASSSWGLGDTQYF; CDR3nt: TGTGCCAGCAGTTCTTGGGGCCTGGGAGATACGCAGTATTTT
abundance: NA; d_gene: TRBD2; v_gene: TRBV20-1; j_gene: TRBJ2-5; CDR3aa: CSARGDYQETQYF; CDR3nt: TGCAGTGCTAGGGGGGACTATCAAGAGACCCAGTACTTC
abundance: NA; d_gene: NA; v_gene: TRBV6-1; j_gene: TRBJ2-4; CDR3aa: CASSRDQGNLAKNIQYF; CDR3nt: TGTGCCAGCAGTCGTGACCAAGGGAATCTAGCCAAAAACATTCAGTACTTC
abundance: once; d_gene: TRBD1; v_gene: TRBV29-1; j_gene: TRBJ1-2; CDR3aa: CSVESTGQGYGYTF; CDR3nt: TGCAGCGTTGAATCGACAGGGCAGGGCTATGGCTACACCTTC
abundance: NA; d_gene: NA; v_gene: TRBV6-4; j_gene: TRBJ2-3; CDR3aa: CASSDQGTDTQYF; CDR3nt: TGTGCCAGCAGTGACCAGGGCACAGATACGCAGTATTTT
abundance: NA; d_gene: TRBD2; v_gene: TRBV20-1; j_gene: TRBJ2-7; CDR3aa: CSATTSGGLPYEQYF; CDR3nt: TGCAGTGCGACGACTAGCGGGGGGTTACCCTACGAGCAGTACTTC
abundance: NA; d_gene: TRBD2; v_gene: TRBV9; j_gene: TRBJ2-1; CDR3aa: CASSTIHGLAGDLEQFF; CDR3nt: TGTGCCAGCAGCACCATCCACGGACTAGCGGGGGATCTTGAGCAGTTCTTC
abundance: NA; d_gene: NA; v_gene: TRBV2; j_gene: TRBJ1-5; CDR3aa: CASSEKVSGQPQHF; CDR3nt: TGTGCCAGCAGTGAAAAGGTTTCGGGTCAGCCCCAGCATTTT
abundance: NA; d_gene: NA; v_gene: TRBV12-3/TRBV12-4; j_gene: TRBJ2-7; CDR3aa: CASSPGVGSYEQYF; CDR3nt: TGTGCCAGCAGTCCCGGAGTGGGGTCCTACGAGCAGTACTTC
abundance: NA; d_gene: TRBD1; v_gene: TRBV6-2/TRBV6-3; j_gene: TRBJ2-2; CDR3aa: CASSNPGQGHTGELFF; CDR3nt: TGTGCCAGCAGTAACCCGGGACAGGGTCACACCGGGGAGCTGTTTTTT
abundance: NA; d_gene: TRBD1; v_gene: TRBV7-9; j_gene: TRBJ1-5; CDR3aa: CASSPGTGSAQPQHF; CDR3nt: TGTGCCAGCAGCCCAGGGACAGGGTCAGCGCAGCCCCAGCATTTT
abundance: NA; d_gene: TRBD2; v_gene: TRBV11-2; j_gene: TRBJ2-7; CDR3aa: CASTAGGEQYF; CDR3nt: TGTGCCAGCACCGCGGGGGGGGAGCAGTACTTC
abundance: NA; d_gene: TRBD1; v_gene: TRBV7-3; j_gene: TRBJ2-3; CDR3aa: CASSPRAAGTGGEDTQYF; CDR3nt: TGTGCCAGCAGCCCCCGTGCGGCCGGGACAGGGGGCGAAGATACGCAGTATTTT
abundance: NA; d_gene: NA; v_gene: TRBV19; j_gene: TRBJ1-1; CDR3aa: CASSLDRPLVTEAFF; CDR3nt: TGTGCCAGTAGCCTTGACAGGCCTTTGGTCACTGAAGCTTTCTTT